The 27 T cell receptor beta chains below were found in one sample sequenced in a study of T cells after yellow fever vaccination. TCRdb recomputed calls from the 5' RACE reads with MiXCR, one row per CDR3 protein. The sample consists of approximately 70,000 distinct CDR3 sequences, approximately 7% of them appearing once. The sample in question was CD8+ T cells sorted from PBMCs, obtained more than 35 days after the first yellow fever vaccination. These receptors were obtained from a man between 18 and 29 years old who received the YFV17D yellow fever vaccine.

The V call is TRBV5-1, the J call TRBJ1-1; maybe TRBD1 (5 bases). The V gene's germline CDR1 is SGHRS and CDR2 YFSETQ. The CDR3 has 14 residues. Trimming stripped 2 bases from V and 6 bases from J, with 14 bases between. The CDR3 protein is CASSLRGVGAEAFF. CDR3 DNA: TGCGCCAGCAGCTTACGAGGGGTTGGGGCTGAAGCTTTCTTT.

This chain links TRBV27 with TRBJ2-5; D might be TRBD2 (5 bases). CDR1 is MNHEY and CDR2 is SMNVEV in the germline V gene (reference sequence). This CDR3 comprises 14 residues. The V gene lost 2 bases and the J gene lost 4 bases, with 11 bases spanning the gap. The CDR3 loop is CASSLASRGETQYF. The DNA of the CDR3 is TGTGCCAGCAGTTTAGCCTCACGGGGAGAGACCCAGTACTTC.

The table lists this clonotype with many counts. V gene TRBV10-2 combines with J gene TRBJ2-7, with D unclear. Germline V gives CDR1 WSHSY, CDR2 SAAADI. CDR3 size: 13 residues. With 2 bases removed from V and 0 bases from J, the gap between germline ends came to 5 bases. DNA for the CDR3: TGCGCCAGCAGTGAGGCCAGCTCCTACGAGCAGTACTTC. It yields the protein CASSEASSYEQYF.

This clonotype has a count of ten or more. The chain employs TRBV5-1 and TRBJ2-5, with 9 nucleotides matching TRBD1. V was pared by 1 base and J by 1 base, with 11 bases of the junction left unmatched. The CDR3 runs 18 residues. The germline V gene has CDR1 SGHRS and CDR2 YFSETQ. The CDR3 DNA is TGCGCCAGCAGCTTGAGGGGACAGGGCTTAGAGGCCCAAGAGACCCAGTACTTC. This codes for CASSLRGQGLEAQETQYF.

This clonotype was seen only a few times. The chain recombines TRBV7-8 with TRBJ2-1; the match to TRBD2 covers 7 bases. V dropped 1 base and J dropped 6; count of bases not matched to a gene: 12. Germline-derived CDR1 and CDR2 are SGHVS and FQNEAQ. CDR3 length equals 17 residues. The CDR3 sequence: CASSLGGEGGGPNEQFF. The CDR3, as DNA: TGTGCCAGCAGCTTAGGGGGTGAGGGCGGGGGACCCAATGAGCAGTTCTTC.

The table lists this clonotype with many counts. The rearrangement joins TRBV12-3 or TRBV12-4 to TRBJ1-5, with D tentatively TRBD1 (5 bases). Trimming removed 2 bases at V and 2 bases at J, with 16 bases between. The CDR3 contains 17 residues. CDR3 residues: CASSLSLRGGRNQPQHF. The DNA for the CDR3 is TGTGCCAGCAGTTTATCCCTACGGGGCGGACGCAATCAGCCCCAGCATTTT.

In its sample, this clonotype was seen many times. The V call is TRBV2, the J call TRBJ2-5; D remains ambiguous. Germline V gene lookup returns CDR1 SNHLY and CDR2 FYNNEI. This CDR3 contains 13 residues. Trimming took 8 bases from V and 5 from J, leaving 15 bases between them. CDR3 amino acids: CASAGPPQETQYF. The CDR3 DNA follows: TGTGCCAGCGCAGGACCCCCGCAGGAGACCCAGTACTTC.

The chain links TRBV12-3 or TRBV12-4 to TRBJ2-3; 7 bases align to TRBD2. This CDR3 spans 18 amino acids. The V segment lost 0 bases and the J segment 2 bases; nucleotides outside the gene matches: 11. CDR3: CASSLAGILAPDTDTQYF. CDR3 nucleotides: TGTGCCAGCAGTTTAGCGGGTATACTAGCGCCAGACACAGATACGCAGTATTTT.

In its sample, this clonotype was seen many times. V gene TRBV20-1 combines with J gene TRBJ2-3; D assignment may be TRBD1 or TRBD2 (6 bases each). The CDR3 has 18 amino acids. The V gene's germline CDR1 is DFQATT and CDR2 SNEGSKA (reference sequence). Deletions cut 1 base from V and 2 bases from J, with 22 bases between. This CDR3 is CSARGRRTTRGTTDTQYF. DNA for the CDR3: TGCAGTGCTAGAGGCAGGCGAACGACTAGGGGGACCACAGATACGCAGTATTTT.

This clonotype was seen at least ten times. The chain combines TRBV4-1 with TRBJ2-3; tentative D call: TRBD2 (6 bases). Germline loops: CDR1 MGHRA, CDR2 YSYEKL. CDR3 length: 18 amino acids. Trimming left V 0 bases short and J 1 base short, with 17 bases between. CDR3 sequence (DNA): TGCGCCAGCAGCCAAGATTCACTCCGGGACTGCTGCACAGATACGCAGTATTTT. This encodes CASSQDSLRDCCTDTQYF.

This clonotype was seen only a few times. The V call is TRBV6-5, the J call TRBJ1-1; no clear D. The CDR3 covers 15 residues. Per germline, CDR1 MNHEY and CDR2 SVGAGI. Trimming pared 0 bases from V and 4 bases from J, leaving 12 bases between. The CDR3 nucleotides read TGTGCCAGCAGTTACTCTGAGGGTTCTACCACTGAAGCTTTCTTT. It yields the protein CASSYSEGSTTEAFF.

The genes are TRBV5-1 and TRBJ2-7; perhaps TRBD1 as D (6 bases). Between the trimmed V and J ends, which lost 4 bases and 6 bases, there was a span of 17 bases. CDR3 length equals 14 residues. Germline V CDR1 and CDR2: SGHRS, YFSETQ. CDR3 in amino acids: CASSGGRGGSEQYF. CDR3 nucleotides: TGCGCCAGCAGCGGGGGCAGGGGCGGATCCGAGCAGTACTTC.

In its sample, this clonotype was seen many times. This rearrangement joins TRBV6-2 or TRBV6-3 to TRBJ2-7; maybe TRBD1 (6 bases). Trimming removed 2 bases from V and 7 bases from J, with 9 bases in between. There are 12 residues in the CDR3. The germline V gene has CDR1 MNHEY and CDR2 SVGEGT. CDR3 sequence reads: CASSYEGVEQYF. The CDR3, as DNA: TGTGCCAGCAGTTACGAGGGGGTAGAGCAGTACTTC.

This clonotype has a handful of counts. The chain links TRBV7-2 to TRBJ1-2; D ambiguous. The CDR3 loop spans 14 amino acids. Germline V gene sequence: CDR1 SGHTA, CDR2 FQGNSA. V was trimmed by 2 bases and J by 1 base, leaving 8 bases between them. The CDR3 spells CASSLPGINYGYTF. In nucleotides, the CDR3 is TGTGCCAGCAGCTTACCAGGAATTAACTATGGCTACACCTTC.

The table lists this clonotype with many counts. The rearrangement links TRBV7-9 to TRBJ1-1; tentatively, D is TRBD1 (5 bases). The CDR3 contains 16 residues. Germline-derived CDR1 and CDR2 are SEHNR and FQNEAQ (reference sequence). V was clipped by 2 bases and J by 0 bases, with 13 bases between them. The CDR3 is CASSLRQILMNTEAFF. The CDR3 coding sequence is TGTGCCAGCAGCTTAAGACAGATCCTCATGAACACTGAAGCTTTCTTT.

This clonotype has ten or more counts. V usage is TRBV27 and J usage is TRBJ2-5; 8 nucleotides line up with TRBD2. The CDR3 spans 14 residues. Germline V gene lookup returns CDR1 MNHEY and CDR2 SMNVEV (reference sequence). Germline trimming cut 6 bases from V and 5 bases from J; bases unmatched to any gene: 8. The CDR3 loop reads CASRPGGIGETQYF. The DNA of the CDR3 is TGTGCCAGCAGACCGGGGGGGATAGGCGAGACCCAGTACTTC.

The chain recombines TRBV5-1 with TRBJ2-7; D call uncertain. Germline V gene data show CDR1 as SGHRS and CDR2 as YFSETQ. There are 14 residues in the CDR3. Trimming cost V 3 bases and J 2 bases, with 12 bases left between them. CDR3 sequence (DNA): TGCGCCAGCAGCTGGACCGGGCCTACCTACGAGCAGTACTTC. Its protein is CASSWTGPTYEQYF.

DNA for the CDR3: TGTGCCAGCAGTTATGAACTAGCGGGAAGCGAGCAGTACTTC. Translation gives CASSYELAGSEQYF. The chain joins TRBV6-5 to TRBJ2-7; 10 bases fit TRBD2. The germline V gene encodes CDR1 MNHEY and CDR2 SVGAGI. The CDR3 spans 14 residues. V was pared by 3 bases and J by 6 bases, with 5 bases of the junction left unmatched.

The rearrangement links TRBV6-5 to TRBJ2-7; 10 nucleotides line up with TRBD2. Germline loops: CDR1 MNHEY, CDR2 SVGAGI. Losses at the gene ends were 2 bases for V and 7 bases for J; bases not matched to a gene: 5. The CDR3 totals 14 residues. For the CDR3, the DNA is TGTGCCAGCAGTTACGGGCTAGCGGGGGAAGAGCAGTACTTC. The encoded protein is CASSYGLAGEEQYF.

This clonotype was detected ten times or more. This chain joins TRBV28 and TRBJ2-7, with D unclear. This CDR3 has 16 amino acids. Per germline, CDR1 MDHEN and CDR2 SYDVKM. The V and J ends lost 7 bases and 0 bases respectively, with 19 bases between them. Here the CDR3 DNA reads TGTGCCAGCACGACGAGGACCCATCTAAGCTCCTACGAGCAGTACGTC. Translated, it gives CASTTRTHLSSYEQYV.

Concerning this clonotype itself: Given a much more abundant clone one base away, this may be a read error. The chain couples TRBV24-1 to TRBJ2-1; D possibly corresponds to TRBD2 (5 bases). CDR1 is KGHDR, CDR2 SFDVKD, per germline. The CDR3 is 13 residues long. This CDR3 reads CAASDLPRGPRFF. CDR3 DNA sequence: TGTGCCGCCAGTGATTTGCCCCGGGGTCCTCGGTTCTTC.

The V gene is TRBV4-2, the J gene TRBJ2-4; D gene unclear. Trimming removed 0 bases from V and 7 bases from J, with 28 bases in between. The CDR3 consists of 20 residues. Germline V gene lookup returns CDR1 LGHNA and CDR2 YNFKEQ. CDR3: CASSQDRPDSLSGLSNIQYF. CDR3 nucleotides: TGTGCCAGCAGCCAAGACCGGCCGGATTCCTTGAGTGGCCTCAGCAACATTCAGTACTTC.

This clonotype appeared many times. The chain combines TRBV4-1 with TRBJ2-5, with 7 nucleotides matching TRBD2. The germline gives CDR1 MGHRA, CDR2 YSYEKL. With 5 bases clipped from V and 5 bases from J, the junction kept 11 bases outside the gene matches. CDR3 length: 15 residues. CDR3 bases: TGCGCCAGCAGCACCCGGACTAGTTGGGGCGAGACCCAGTACTTC. Its protein product is CASSTRTSWGETQYF.

This clonotype occurred many times. The genes are TRBV4-1 and TRBJ1-2; tentative D call: TRBD1 (6 bases). Trimming shortened V by 3 bases and J by 5 bases, and 16 bases separated the two germline ends. Germline CDR1 and CDR2: MGHRA and YSYEKL. CDR3 length: 15 residues. In nucleotides, the CDR3 is TGCGCCAGCAGCCAGACACAGGGTGGGGAGTATGGCTACACCTTC. Protein sequence: CASSQTQGGEYGYTF.

This clonotype has ten or more counts. The V and J genes are TRBV4-1 and TRBJ2-5; 7 bases map to TRBD2. The CDR3 extends over 17 amino acids. V lost 0 bases to trimming and J lost 4 bases; unmatched junction nucleotides: 11. The germline V gene has CDR1 MGHRA and CDR2 YSYEKL. The CDR3 DNA follows: TGCGCCAGCAGCCAAGACGGAAGCGGGGTTAAGGGAGAGACCCAGTACTTC. Translated: CASSQDGSGVKGETQYF.

This clonotype was observed many times. The chain links TRBV18 to TRBJ2-7; tentative D call: TRBD1 (5 bases). In germline, CDR1 is KGHSH, CDR2 LQKENI. V was cut by 1 base and J by 4 bases, with 17 bases left in between. The CDR3 length is 16 residues. This CDR3 is CASSPQPVDSFYEQYF. The CDR3 region has the DNA TGTGCCAGCTCACCACAACCAGTAGACAGTTTTTACGAGCAGTACTTC.

V and J are TRBV4-1 and TRBJ1-2; 8 nucleotides agree with TRBD1. Per the germline V gene, CDR1 is MGHRA and CDR2 is YSYEKL. The CDR3 sequence is 12 residues long. V was pared by 1 base and J by 8 bases, with 0 bases of the junction left unmatched. The CDR3 nucleotides read TGCGCCAGCAGCCAAGGGGACAGGGGCTACACCTTC. Its translation is CASSQGDRGYTF.